This entry lists 27 T cell receptor beta chains sequenced from one sample in a study of CD4 T cells in relation to SARS-CoV-2 and coronaviruses (dated by TCRdb to about 2021). Receptor libraries were prepared by the immunoSEQ multiplex PCR assay. TCRdb re-hosts the immuneACCESS table, in-frame sequences only. Its copies lack some clones; in the studies checked, an unresolved V gene accounts for under half of them, and the cause for the rest is not known. Within this sample are tens of thousands of clones, with 80% to 90% of them counted one time only. The ten largest clones represent approximately 3.1% of the sample. Material for sequencing was memory CD4+ T cells from PBMCs. This sample's cell subset or site label indicates: memory (non-naive) CD4+ T cells. These receptors all come from an adult with COVID-19.

The V and J genes are TRBV18 and TRBJ1-1; D is undetermined. The V gene lost 3 bases and the J gene lost 4 bases, with 6 bases spanning the gap. Germline V gives CDR1 KGHSH, CDR2 LQKENI. The length of the CDR3 is 12 residues. CDR3 loop: CASSPGVTEAFF. The CDR3 region has the DNA TGTGCCAGCTCACCCGGAGTCACTGAAGCTTTCTTT.

The genes are TRBV7-2 and TRBJ2-3; D possibly matches TRBD1 or TRBD2 (5 bases each). Germline V lookup: CDR1 SGHTA, CDR2 FQGNSA. V lost 5 bases and J 4 bases, leaving 10 bases between the germline ends. This CDR3 has 13 residues. CDR3 loop: CASSTGAPDTQYF. CDR3 bases: TGTGCCAGCAGCACCGGGGCCCCAGATACGCAGTATTTT.

V usage is TRBV29-1 and J usage is TRBJ2-6; D gene unclear. Trimming pared 1 base from V and 2 bases from J, leaving 6 bases between. The germline V gene has CDR1 SQVTM and CDR2 ANQGSEA. The CDR3 totals 14 residues. CDR3 nucleotides: TGCAGCGTTGAAGGAAGGACTGGGGCCAACGTCCTGACTTTC. As protein: CSVEGRTGANVLTF.

This chain connects TRBV7-8 to TRBJ2-7, with TRBD2 matching 8 bases. Unmatched junction bases numbered 11, after V lost 3 bases and J lost 4 bases. In germline, CDR1 is SGHVS, CDR2 FQNEAQ. The length of the CDR3 is 16 residues. CDR3 nucleotide sequence: TGTGCCAGCAGCTTGACGGGTAGCGGGACCCCATACGAGCAGTACTTC. Protein: CASSLTGSGTPYEQYF.

This clone was counted once. This chain uses TRBV12-5 with TRBJ2-1; perhaps D is TRBD1 or TRBD2 (6 bases each). Between the trimmed V and J ends, which lost 0 bases and 5 bases, there was a span of 32 bases. The CDR3 loop spans 22 amino acids. CDR1 is LGHNT and CDR2 is FRNRAP in the germline V gene. The CDR3 bases are TGTGCTAGTGGTTTGGTATCTCGGGTAGGGGGGCTACAACAGCCCCGAGACAATGAGCAGTTCTTC. It codes for CASGLVSRVGGLQQPRDNEQFF.

CDR3 in DNA: TGCGCCAGCAGCTACCGCGCTAGGGGGGCTGAAGCTTTCTTT. Translating it yields CASSYRARGAEAFF. V and J are TRBV4-1 and TRBJ1-1, with a weak D call TRBD1 (6 bases). V was trimmed by 5 bases and J by 6 bases, leaving 16 bases between them. Germline CDR1 is MGHRA and CDR2 is YSYEKL. CDR3 length: 14 amino acids.

This clone appeared once. The V and J genes are TRBV10-3 and TRBJ2-2, with a possible D match to TRBD1 (5 bases). Per germline, CDR1 ENHRY and CDR2 SYGVKD. Trimming removed 3 bases at V and 8 bases at J, with 13 bases between. This CDR3 region has 14 residues. CDR3 sequence reads: CAISDQGAGGELFF. CDR3 nucleotide sequence: TGTGCCATCAGTGACCAGGGTGCAGGGGGGGAGCTGTTTTTT.

The V and J genes are TRBV28 and TRBJ2-1; D is undetermined. Trimming removed 2 bases from V and 6 bases from J, with 14 bases in between. The V gene's germline CDR1 is MDHEN and CDR2 SYDVKM. The CDR3 loop spans 15 amino acids. This CDR3 reads CASSLIARHINEQFF. CDR3 nucleotide sequence: TGTGCCAGCAGTTTAATTGCCCGCCATATCAATGAGCAGTTCTTC.

The chain carries TRBV5-1 and TRBJ1-1, with 8 positions matching TRBD1. The CDR3 contains 15 residues. Unmatched junction bases numbered 4, after V lost 0 bases and J lost 3 bases. Germline lookup yields CDR1 SGHRS and CDR2 YFSETQ. CDR3 DNA: TGCGCCAGCAGCTTGGAGGGCAGGGGGCACACTGAAGCTTTCTTT. It translates to CASSLEGRGHTEAFF.

The chain carries TRBV27 and TRBJ1-6; D gene uncertain. This CDR3 has 17 residues. V lost 2 bases and J 4 bases, leaving 15 bases between the germline ends. Germline V gene sequence: CDR1 MNHEY, CDR2 SMNVEV (reference sequence). Here the CDR3 DNA reads TGTGCCAGCAGTTTAGGAGTGGCTCGCAATTATAATTCACCCCTCCACTTT. Protein sequence: CASSLGVARNYNSPLHF.

V and J are TRBV19 and TRBJ2-1; no clear D. Germline V gene data show CDR1 as LNHDA and CDR2 as SQIVND (reference sequence). Deletions cut 3 bases from V and 1 base from J, with 7 bases between. CDR3 length: 14 amino acids. CDR3 loop: CASSIVQSYNEQFF. CDR3 DNA: TGTGCCAGTAGTATCGTACAGTCCTACAATGAGCAGTTCTTC.

CDR3 loop: CASGQSGLAGGIPYEQYF. The CDR3 coding sequence is TGTGCCAGCGGTCAGTCGGGACTAGCGGGAGGGATCCCCTACGAGCAGTACTTC. The chain employs TRBV5-4 and TRBJ2-7, with 16 bases aligning to TRBD2. Germline values: CDR1 SGHNT, CDR2 YYREEE (reference sequence). The CDR3 totals 18 residues. The V segment lost 7 bases and the J segment 2 bases; nucleotides outside the gene matches: 12.

The rearrangement joins TRBV12-3 or TRBV12-4 to TRBJ1-1; tentative D call: TRBD1 (5 bases). This CDR3 is built from 13 residues. Trimming cost V 1 base and J 4 bases, with 7 bases left between them. CDR3 loop: CASSLDGGTEAFF. DNA of the CDR3: TGTGCCAGCAGTTTAGATGGGGGCACTGAAGCTTTCTTT.

This clone showed up just once. The chain has TRBV28 and TRBJ2-5; D possibly corresponds to TRBD1 (6 bases). Germline CDR1 reads MDHEN; CDR2 reads SYDVKM. The V end lost 3 bases, the J end lost 6 bases, and 17 bases lay between the germline ends. The length of the CDR3 is 15 residues. The CDR3 nucleotides are TGTGCCAGCAGTTTTGGGGACACCTACCACCAGACCCAGTACTTC. This gives the protein CASSFGDTYHQTQYF.

The J gene is TRBJ1-5, the V gene TRBV11-2; TRBD1 is a possible D gene (6 bases). This CDR3 is built from 14 residues. V shed 3 bases and J shed 4 bases, with 10 bases lying between them. Looked up from germline, CDR1 is SGHAT and CDR2 is FQNNGV. CDR3 DNA sequence: TGTGCCAGCAGCTTGGGGCAGGGGAATCAGCCCCAGCATTTT. Protein sequence: CASSLGQGNQPQHF. The whole variable domain, filled in from reference TRBV11-2 and TRBJ1-5, reads EAGVAQSPRYKIIEKRQSVAFWCNPISGHATLYWYQQILGQGPKLLIQFQNNGVVDDSQLPKDRFSAERLKGVDSTLKIQPAKLEDSAVYLCASSLGQGNQPQHFGDGTRLSIL.

This clone came up once. This chain uses TRBV18 with TRBJ2-7; TRBD2 matches 8 bases. Germline V gene sequence: CDR1 KGHSH, CDR2 LQKENI. The CDR3 is 13 residues long. Trimming removed 3 bases from V and 3 bases from J; junction bases left unmatched: 1. CDR3 residues: CASSPGLDYEQYF. For the CDR3, the DNA is TGTGCCAGCTCACCGGGACTAGACTACGAGCAGTACTTC.

J is TRBJ2-7 and V is TRBV27; perhaps TRBD2 as D (5 bases). Germline V lookup: CDR1 MNHEY, CDR2 SMNVEV (reference sequence). The CDR3 covers 13 residues. Between the trimmed V and J ends, which lost 2 bases and 3 bases, there was a span of 8 bases. The CDR3 DNA reads as TGTGCCAGCAGTTTACCCGGAGGCTACGAGCAGTACTTC. It specifies CASSLPGGYEQYF.

This chain joins TRBV19 and TRBJ2-2; 13 bases fit TRBD2. Losses at the gene ends were 7 bases for V and 7 bases for J; bases not matched to a gene: 3. This CDR3 is 14 amino acids long. Germline V gene lookup returns CDR1 LNHDA and CDR2 SQIVND (reference sequence). CDR3 bases: TGTGCCAGTATGACTAGCGGGAGGCACGGGGAGCTGTTTTTT. This translates into CASMTSGRHGELFF.

The chain joins TRBV5-1 to TRBJ1-6; TRBD1 matches 7 bases. V lost 5 bases and J lost 0; bases outside the gene matches: 14. Germline assignment: CDR1 SGHRS and CDR2 YFSETQ. The CDR3 loop spans 19 amino acids. The CDR3 is CASSKTGLPDSSYNSPLHF. The CDR3 DNA reads as TGCGCCAGCAGTAAGACAGGGTTGCCTGACAGCTCCTATAATTCACCCCTCCACTTT. Together with reference TRBV5-1 and TRBJ1-6, the CDR3 gives the full variable domain: KAGVTQTPRYLIKTRGQQVTLSCSPISGHRSVSWYQQTPGQGLQFLFEYFSETQRNKGNFPGRFSGRQFSNSRSEMNVSTLELGDSALYLCASSKTGLPDSSYNSPLHFGNGTRLTVT.

The sample holds one count of this clone. This chain joins TRBV28 and TRBJ1-5, with a weak D call TRBD1 (5 bases). There are 15 residues in the CDR3. Between the trimmed V and J ends, which lost 3 bases and 5 bases, there was a span of 14 bases. CDR1 and CDR2 from the germline V gene are MDHEN and SYDVKM. The CDR3 region is CASSFSGLFDQPQHF. The CDR3 region has the DNA TGTGCCAGCAGTTTTTCAGGGCTGTTCGATCAGCCCCAGCATTTT.

The chain links TRBV2 to TRBJ2-5; D may be TRBD1 (6 bases). V lost 5 bases to trimming and J lost 2 bases, with 9 bases between them. CDR3 size: 13 residues. CDR1 is SNHLY, CDR2 FYNNEI, per germline. As DNA, the CDR3 is TGTGCCAGCAGTCCAGGGGAGCAAGAGACCCAGTACTTC. As protein: CASSPGEQETQYF.

V gene TRBV9 combines with J gene TRBJ2-2; 9 nucleotides match TRBD2. The V gene end was trimmed by 1 base and the J gene end by 5 bases; junction bases not matched to a gene: 0. The CDR3 contains 14 residues. Germline-derived CDR1 and CDR2 are SGDLS and YYNGEE. The CDR3, as DNA: TGTGCCAGCAGCGTAACTAGCGGGACCGGGGAGCTGTTTTTT. Protein sequence: CASSVTSGTGELFF.

V gene TRBV2 combines with J gene TRBJ1-6; 8 nucleotides match TRBD1. The CDR3 runs to 13 residues. Trimming took 6 bases from V and 7 from J; bases not matched to a gene: 2. CDR1 and CDR2 from the germline V gene are SNHLY and FYNNEI. Here the CDR3 DNA reads TGTGCCAGCAGGGACAGGGTGAATTCACCCCTCCACTTT. This translates into CASRDRVNSPLHF.

This sequence joins TRBV5-1 and TRBJ2-7, with 12 positions matching TRBD2. This CDR3 is 14 amino acids long. J gave up 7 bases and V 4 bases, and 6 bases lay outside the gene matches. Germline CDR1 and CDR2: SGHRS and YFSETQ. This CDR3 reads CASSEASGRAEQYF. The CDR3 region has the DNA TGCGCCAGCAGCGAAGCTAGCGGGAGGGCTGAGCAGTACTTC.

This clone was recorded a few times. The chain joins TRBV11-3 to TRBJ2-1; TRBD2 matches 8 bases. Germline loops: CDR1 SGHNT, CDR2 YENEEA. The trim removed 5 bases at V and 5 bases at J, leaving 2 bases unmatched. The CDR3 length is 13 residues. The CDR3 DNA sequence: TGTGCCAGCAGCATAGCGGGACACAATGAGCAGTTCTTC. Translating it yields CASSIAGHNEQFF.

The rearrangement links TRBV19 to TRBJ2-1; 8 nucleotides match TRBD2. Trimming cost V 4 bases and J 11 bases; bases outside gene matches: 22. Looked up from germline, CDR1 is LNHDA and CDR2 is SQIVND (reference sequence). CDR3 length: 18 residues. This CDR3 reads CASSKSGPSREVEMKQFF. The CDR3 DNA reads as TGTGCCAGTAGTAAGTCCGGTCCTTCGCGGGAGGTAGAAATGAAGCAGTTCTTC.

V and J are TRBV6-2 or TRBV6-3 and TRBJ1-4, with 10 positions matching TRBD1. Losses at the gene ends were 3 bases for V and 8 bases for J; bases not matched to a gene: 9. CDR1 is MNHEY, CDR2 SVGEGT, per germline. The CDR3 runs 16 residues. CDR3 nucleotides: TGTGCCAGCAGTTATTCGGCTGGGACAGGGGAGGAAAAACTGTTTTTT. Translated, it gives CASSYSAGTGEEKLFF.